This T cell receptor beta chain was profiled in a study of graft-versus-host responses after intestinal transplantation (dated by TCRdb to about 2021). General notes on the study: The transplants that recipients received were multivisceral, liver-intestinal, or isolated intestinal. Anti-thymocyte globulin induction was given to all recipients, followed by maintenance tacrolimus and steroids for approximately three years. Bulk TCR-beta CDR3 sequencing was used to track graft-versus-host and host-versus-graft alloreactive T cell clones in the graft, circulation and bone marrow after intestinal transplantation. To identify alloreactive clones, pre-transplant mixed lymphocyte reaction products were sequenced and then compared with unstimulated pre-transplant donor and recipient T cells. The cohort enrolled about two dozen intestinal transplant recipients, one of whom was a retransplant, and a few patients without pretransplant specimens were excluded. Donor T cell macrochimerism was defined as a peak of at least 4% donor T cells among recipient peripheral blood mononuclear cells. Samples from a few later patients were sequenced in-house on an Illumina MiSeq with MiXCR processing rather than by the commercial service. Paper-wide results and their limitations: GvH clones were found in recipient bone marrow, and some of the GvH clones appeared earlier in ileal mucosa or blood, which is consistent with an intestinal mucosal origin. High GvH to HvG T cell clonal ratios were observed in the allografts of patients with donor T cell macrochimerism. Conclusions were limited by the relatively low number and heterogeneity of intestinal transplant patients. Peak levels of circulating GvH clones were associated with declines in HvG clones early after transplant.

The CDR1 and CDR2 encoded by the germline V gene are SGHVS and FQNEAQ. The CDR3, cysteine through phenylalanine, is 15 amino acids long. The DNA shown is the 45-base CDR3, in frame from base 1. V is cut by 5 bases and J by 1 base, and the space between the germline ends is 14 bases. Concerning this clone: This receptor's antigen is unknown. Base quality data are lacking; no much larger clone is found one base away.

The time point label here, explained by the study, means: cells obtained before transplantation from donor or recipient. CD3+CD4+ and CD3+CD8+ populations were FACS-sorted from unstimulated pre-transplant donor and recipient cells taken from spleen or lymph nodes. To prepare the library, the immunoSEQ multiplex PCR assay was applied. For most patients, genomic DNA was isolated with the Qiagen DNeasy Blood and Tissue Kit and sent frozen to Adaptive Biotechnologies for TCR sequencing. Adaptive Biotechnologies carried out high-throughput TCR-beta CDR3 sequencing of genomic DNA for most patients. The paper's data handling went like this. TCR sequencing data for approximately 17 patients were retrieved from Adaptive's ImmunoSEQ software; three other patients were processed with MiXCR and VDJtools. To correct CD4 versus CD8 sorting errors, sequences present in both subsets at a frequency ratio below 5:1 were removed. Because the origin of CDR3 nucleotide sequences shared between donor and recipient could not be assigned, those sequences were removed. To be classed as alloreactive, a clone needed at least 2-fold expansion over unstimulated cells and a minimum CFSE-low frequency of 0.002% (template counts) or 0.001% (read counts). Clones detected in sequenced pre-transplant spleen, lymph node, or MLR CFSE-low populations of the donor or recipient were defined as mappable. The cumulative frequency of alloreactive clones was calculated as a percentage of all sequences, weighted by copy number. In TCRdb, the immuneACCESS table is reduced to in-frame sequences with V and J assigned. These tables do not hold every clone; where another copy was compared, an unresolved V gene accounts for under half, and the others remain unexplained. The V and J calls and the clone size are those of that table, but D and trimming were determined from the DNA. The sample has about 27,000 clones on record, roughly four fifths of them singletons. The ten biggest clones cover roughly 1% of the sample.

The sequencing used unstimulated CD8+ T cells sorted from spleen or lymph node cells, collected before transplant. This receptor chain uses TRBV7-8 and TRBJ1-1; tentative D gene TRBD1, with 5 bases matching. The TCR comes from a human donor who was the organ donor for an intestinal transplant. The sequenced DNA: TGTGCCAGCAGCCCCGCGGGGGGACGGAACACTGAAGCTTTCTTT. The translation is CASSPAGGRNTEAFF.